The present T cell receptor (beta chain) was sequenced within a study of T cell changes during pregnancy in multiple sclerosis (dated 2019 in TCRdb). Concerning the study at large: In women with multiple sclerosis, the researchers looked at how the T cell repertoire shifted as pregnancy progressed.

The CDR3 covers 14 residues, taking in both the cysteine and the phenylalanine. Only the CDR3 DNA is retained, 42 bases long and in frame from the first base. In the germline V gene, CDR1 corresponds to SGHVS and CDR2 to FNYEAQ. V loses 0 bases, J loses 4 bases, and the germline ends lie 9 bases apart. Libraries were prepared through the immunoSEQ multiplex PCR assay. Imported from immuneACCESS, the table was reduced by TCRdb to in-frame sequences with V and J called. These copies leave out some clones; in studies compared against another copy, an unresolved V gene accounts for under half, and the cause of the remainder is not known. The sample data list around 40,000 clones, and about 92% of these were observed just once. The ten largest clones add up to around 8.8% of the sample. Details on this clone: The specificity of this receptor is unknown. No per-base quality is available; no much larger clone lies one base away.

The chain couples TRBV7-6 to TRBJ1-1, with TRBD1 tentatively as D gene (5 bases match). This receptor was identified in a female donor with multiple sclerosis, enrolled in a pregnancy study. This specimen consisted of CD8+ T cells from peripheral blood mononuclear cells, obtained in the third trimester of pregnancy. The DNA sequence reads TGTGCCAGCAGCTTAGCAGGGGTGGGCACTGAAGCTTTCTTT. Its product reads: CASSLAGVGTEAFF. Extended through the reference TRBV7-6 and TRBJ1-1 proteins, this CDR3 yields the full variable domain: GAGVSQSPRYKVTKRGQDVALRCDPISGHVSLYWYRQALGQGPEFLTYFNYEAQQDKSGLPNDRFSAERPEGSISTLTIQRTEQRDSAMYRCASSLAGVGTEAFFGQGTRLTVV.